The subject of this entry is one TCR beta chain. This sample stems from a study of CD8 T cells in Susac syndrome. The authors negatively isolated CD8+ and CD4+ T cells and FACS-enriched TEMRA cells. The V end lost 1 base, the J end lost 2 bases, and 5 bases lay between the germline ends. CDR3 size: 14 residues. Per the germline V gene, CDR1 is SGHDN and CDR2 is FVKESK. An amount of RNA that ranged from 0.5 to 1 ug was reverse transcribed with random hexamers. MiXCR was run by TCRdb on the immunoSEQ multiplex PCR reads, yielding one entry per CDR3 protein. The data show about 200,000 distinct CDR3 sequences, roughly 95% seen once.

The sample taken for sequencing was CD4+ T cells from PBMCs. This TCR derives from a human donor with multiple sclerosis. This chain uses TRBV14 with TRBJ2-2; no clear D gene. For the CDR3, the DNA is TGTGCCAGCAGCCAAGTTCTAAACACCGGGGAGCTGTTTTTT. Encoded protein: CASSQVLNTGELFF.